This TCR beta chain was identified in a study of tumor-infiltrating lymphocytes in glioblastoma multiforme. Study-level results: Unequal TCR RNA per T cell might skew measured clone sizes. The T cells in this sample were not sorted into functional subsets.

Three nested ARM-PCR rounds with V-beta and C-beta primers built TCRB libraries. Input was 0.4 to 0.65 ug total RNA, reverse-transcribed with a C-beta primer. These TCRB libraries lack any described unique molecular identifiers. TCRdb re-derived calls from the multiplex PCR reads in MiXCR, one entry per CDR3 protein. The table has tens of thousands of distinct CDR3 sequences, 50% to 75% seen once. As concerns this clonotype: Its target is not known.

V shed 10 bases and J 5 bases; nucleotides not matched to a gene: 14. This CDR3 is 15 amino acids long. Germline V gives CDR1 MNHEY, CDR2 SVGEGT. The sample was brain tumor tissue. This chain uses TRBV6-2 or TRBV6-3 with TRBJ2-7, with TRBD1 identical over 10 bases. The sequence derives from a male donor with glioblastoma. The DNA for the CDR3 is TGTGCCATCAGAGAGGGGACAGGGGAAAGCGACGAGCAGTACTTC. Protein product: CAIREGTGESDEQYF.